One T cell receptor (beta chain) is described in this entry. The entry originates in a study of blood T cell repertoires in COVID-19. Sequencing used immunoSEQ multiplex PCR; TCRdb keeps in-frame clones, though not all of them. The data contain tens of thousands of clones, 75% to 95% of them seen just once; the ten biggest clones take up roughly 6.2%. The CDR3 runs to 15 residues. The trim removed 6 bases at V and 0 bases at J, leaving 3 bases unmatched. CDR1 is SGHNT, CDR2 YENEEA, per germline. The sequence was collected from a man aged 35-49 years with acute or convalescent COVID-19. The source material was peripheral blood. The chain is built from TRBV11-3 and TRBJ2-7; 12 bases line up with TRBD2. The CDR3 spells CASSSGLAGSYEQYF. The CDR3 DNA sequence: TGTGCCAGCAGTTCGGGACTAGCGGGCTCCTACGAGCAGTACTTC.